One sample yielded the 20 T cell receptor beta chains listed below, sequenced in a study of human T cells and chemical hapten exposure. MiXCR, applied by TCRdb to the RACE reads, yields one record per CDR3 protein. The sample shows 300,000 to 400,000 distinct CDR3 sequences, around 6.9% of them seen only once. Time point of the sample: patch test 1, 2 weeks after DPC sensitization. The treatment was: therapeutic diphenylcyclopropenone sensitization with weekly scalp DPC. The sequencing here drew on whole blood, taken in connection with sensitization to the hapten diphenylcyclopropenone (DPC). The receptors stem from a woman between 18 and 30 years old with alopecia areata. Some clones in this sample may be carry-over from other donors' samples.

The chain carries TRBV28 and TRBJ1-1; 12 bases align to TRBD1. The germline CDR1 and CDR2 sequences are MDHEN and SYDVKM. This CDR3 spans 16 amino acids. The V segment lost 8 bases and the J segment 0 bases; nucleotides outside the gene matches: 7. CDR3 region: CASLPGQGAVNTEAFF. The CDR3 bases are TGTGCCAGCTTACCGGGACAGGGGGCGGTGAACACTGAAGCTTTCTTT.

Many counts were recorded for this clonotype. The chain has TRBV20-1 and TRBJ2-7; 9 bases agree with TRBD1. With V trimmed by 4 bases and J by 3 bases, 7 bases remained unmatched. This CDR3 comprises 14 residues. The germline gives CDR1 DFQATT, CDR2 SNEGSKA (reference sequence). The CDR3 region is CSAIDRGTLYEQYF. CDR3 nucleotides: TGCAGTGCTATCGACAGGGGGACTCTCTACGAGCAGTACTTC.

This clonotype was detected many times. This CDR3 is CSARGSGTGELFF. CDR3 sequence (DNA): TGCAGCGCCAGGGGGTCCGGCACCGGGGAGCTGTTTTTT. The chain employs TRBV29-1 and TRBJ2-2, with 7 bases aligning to TRBD1. Germline CDR1 is SQVTM and CDR2 is ANQGSEA. V was pared by 7 bases and J by 4 bases, with 6 bases of the junction left unmatched. The CDR3 loop spans 13 amino acids.

This clonotype was seen repeatedly, ten times or more. The chain has TRBV28 and TRBJ2-7, with D perhaps TRBD1 (6 bases). Trimming cost V 1 base and J 7 bases, with 17 bases left between them. This CDR3 is 15 amino acids long. Germline V CDR1 and CDR2: MDHEN, SYDVKM. CDR3 sequence reads: CASSLSAQGVEEQYF. In DNA, the CDR3 is TGTGCCAGCAGTTTATCGGCACAGGGAGTCGAGGAGCAGTACTTC. Together with reference TRBV28 and TRBJ2-7, the CDR3 gives the full variable domain: DVKVTQSSRYLVKRTGEKVFLECVQDMDHENMFWYRQDPGLGLRLIYFSYDVKMKEKGDIPEGYSVSREKKERFSLILESASTNQTSMYLCASSLSAQGVEEQYFGPGTRLTVT.

V usage is TRBV5-6 and J usage is TRBJ1-1, with D unresolved. Germline assignment: CDR1 SGHDT and CDR2 YYEEEE. The CDR3 consists of 13 residues. The V and J ends lost 2 bases and 1 base respectively, with 6 bases between them. The CDR3 loop is CASSLPANTEAFF. The DNA for the CDR3 is TGTGCCAGCAGCTTACCGGCGAACACTGAAGCTTTCTTT.

This clonotype was observed many times. V usage is TRBV7-2 and J usage is TRBJ2-5; tentatively, D is TRBD2 (5 bases). The CDR3 is made up of 16 amino acids. V was pared by 2 bases and J by 2 bases, with 15 bases between. Germline CDR1 reads SGHTA; CDR2 reads FQGNSA. CDR3 nucleotides: TGTGCCAGCAGCTTATCAACGGGGAGCGGTCAAGAGACCCAGTACTTC. Amino acids: CASSLSTGSGQETQYF.

This clonotype has more than one count but fewer than ten. CDR3 sequence: CSVEDERGPGREAFF. In DNA form, the CDR3 reads TGCAGCGTTGAAGATGAAAGGGGGCCTGGTAGGGAAGCTTTCTTT. The chain has TRBV29-1 and TRBJ1-1, with 7 nucleotides matching TRBD1. V was pared by 0 bases and J by 8 bases, with 12 bases of the junction left unmatched. The CDR3 loop spans 15 amino acids. Per germline, CDR1 SQVTM and CDR2 ANQGSEA.

This clonotype was counted between two and nine times. The gene calls are TRBV19 and TRBJ2-1; 10 positions agree with TRBD2. Germline assignment: CDR1 LNHDA and CDR2 SQIVND (reference sequence). The CDR3 has 15 residues. V was pared by 3 bases and J by 10 bases, with 9 bases of the junction left unmatched. The chain's CDR3 is CASSMQRGGLSEQFF. The CDR3, as DNA: TGTGCCAGTAGTATGCAGCGGGGGGGCTTGTCGGAGCAGTTCTTC.

This clonotype has just a few counts. The chain recombines TRBV12-3 or TRBV12-4 with TRBJ1-2, with 10 bases lining up with TRBD1. Trimming at V came to 3 bases and at J to 5 bases, leaving 6 bases not matched to a gene. The CDR3 covers 15 residues. CDR3 sequence: CASSFPTGGQYGYTF. CDR3 in DNA: TGTGCCAGCAGTTTCCCGACAGGGGGCCAGTATGGCTACACCTTC.

The CDR3 loop is CASSLGQHLSSYNEQFF. The CDR3 DNA reads TGTGCCAGCTCACTTGGACAGCACCTTTCCTCCTACAATGAGCAGTTCTTC. This chain connects TRBV18 to TRBJ2-1, with D perhaps matching TRBD1 (6 bases). Germline loops: CDR1 KGHSH, CDR2 LQKENI. The CDR3 has 17 residues. Trimming removed 4 bases at V and 0 bases at J, with 16 bases between.

This clonotype was counted only a few times. The J gene is TRBJ2-6, the V gene TRBV4-3; TRBD2 aligns across 8 bases. Germline-derived CDR1 and CDR2 are LGHNA and YSLEER. Trimming cost V 0 bases and J 3 bases; bases outside gene matches: 7. This CDR3 spans 18 amino acids. The CDR3 DNA reads as TGCGCCAGCAGCCAAGATTGGAGCGGGAGCAGTGGGGCCAACGTCCTGACTTTC. This sequence encodes CASSQDWSGSSGANVLTF.

This clonotype was seen at least ten times. This chain links TRBV11-1 with TRBJ1-1; tentative D call: TRBD1 (5 bases). The CDR3 totals 12 residues. The V end lost 3 bases, the J end lost 7 bases, and 9 bases lay between the germline ends. Germline CDR1 reads SGHAT; CDR2 reads FQDESV (reference sequence). DNA of the CDR3: TGTGCCAGCAGCTTTCCCGACAGTGAAGCTTTCTTT. Translation gives CASSFPDSEAFF.

This clonotype turned up a few times. In nucleotides, the CDR3 is TGCAGCGTCGAGACTCCGGGGGAAGATACGCAGTATTTT. Translated: CSVETPGEDTQYF. The chain carries TRBV29-1 and TRBJ2-3; TRBD2 might be the D (6 bases). Germline loops: CDR1 SQVTM, CDR2 ANQGSEA. V lost 6 bases to trimming and J lost 5 bases, with 15 bases between them. The length of the CDR3 is 13 residues.

This clonotype was seen repeatedly, ten times or more. The V and J genes are TRBV5-6 and TRBJ1-1, with a tentative D call TRBD1 (5 bases). V shed 0 bases and J shed 4 bases, with 10 bases lying between them. Germline V gene lookup returns CDR1 SGHDT and CDR2 YYEEEE. The CDR3 runs 14 residues. CDR3 nucleotides: TGTGCCAGCAGCTTGGAAGGGGCGCGCACTGAAGCTTTCTTT. This translates into CASSLEGARTEAFF. The full variable domain, its missing parts supplied by reference TRBV5-6 and TRBJ1-1, is DAGVTQSPTHLIKTRGQQVTLRCSPKSGHDTVSWYQQALGQGPQFIFQYYEEEERQRGNFPDRFSGHQFPNYSSELNVNALLLGDSALYLCASSLEGARTEAFFGQGTRLTVV.

This clonotype was detected ten times or more. The V and J genes are TRBV18 and TRBJ2-3, with D perhaps TRBD1 or TRBD2 (5 bases each). The ends were cut back, 0 bases at V and 2 bases at J, with 12 bases in the middle. The CDR3 consists of 16 residues. Looked up from germline, CDR1 is KGHSH and CDR2 is LQKENI. CDR3: CASSPPRGDPTDTQYF. The CDR3, as DNA: TGTGCCAGCTCACCACCCAGAGGGGACCCCACAGATACGCAGTATTTT.

In this sample, this clonotype turned up many times. The rearrangement uses TRBV20-1 and TRBJ1-5; 7 bases are shared with TRBD1. V shed 0 bases and J 7 bases; nucleotides not matched to a gene: 0. Germline V gene data show CDR1 as DFQATT and CDR2 as SNEGSKA (reference sequence). The CDR3 extends over 12 amino acids. CDR3 in amino acids: CSAREGGQPQHF. CDR3 bases: TGCAGTGCTAGAGAAGGGGGCCAGCCCCAGCATTTT.

The V gene is TRBV28, the J gene TRBJ2-1; D might be TRBD1 (5 bases). Trimming stripped 2 bases from V and 3 bases from J, with 11 bases between. Germline V gene lookup returns CDR1 MDHEN and CDR2 SYDVKM. This CDR3 has 15 residues. This CDR3 reads CASSLGDRNYNEQFF. CDR3 nucleotide sequence: TGTGCCAGCAGTTTAGGAGACAGAAACTACAATGAGCAGTTCTTC.

This rearrangement joins TRBV3-1 to TRBJ2-3, with D perhaps matching TRBD1 or TRBD2 (5 bases each). Germline V gene sequence: CDR1 LGHDT, CDR2 YNNKEL (reference sequence). With 2 bases removed from V and 0 bases from J, the gap between germline ends came to 12 bases. The CDR3 sequence is 16 residues long. CDR3 in amino acids: CASSQTGTASTDTQYF. CDR3 nucleotides: TGTGCCAGCAGCCAAACCGGGACGGCTAGCACAGATACGCAGTATTTT.

The chain joins TRBV9 to TRBJ2-3; D is undetermined. Trimming cost V 0 bases and J 5 bases, with 10 bases left between them. The CDR3 length is 14 residues. Germline values: CDR1 SGDLS, CDR2 YYNGEE. CDR3: CASSVGGDQDTQYF. The CDR3 bases are TGTGCCAGCAGCGTAGGTGGGGATCAAGATACGCAGTATTTT.

This clonotype was detected a few times. The chain employs TRBV6-5 and TRBJ2-2; 7 nucleotides match TRBD1. The germline V gene encodes CDR1 MNHEY and CDR2 SVGAGI. V lost 4 bases, J lost 2 bases, and 7 bases stayed unmatched. This CDR3 is 16 amino acids long. The CDR3 DNA reads as TGTGCCAGCAGTTTAGCCGGGACAGAAAACACCGGGGAGCTGTTTTTT. Protein: CASSLAGTENTGELFF.